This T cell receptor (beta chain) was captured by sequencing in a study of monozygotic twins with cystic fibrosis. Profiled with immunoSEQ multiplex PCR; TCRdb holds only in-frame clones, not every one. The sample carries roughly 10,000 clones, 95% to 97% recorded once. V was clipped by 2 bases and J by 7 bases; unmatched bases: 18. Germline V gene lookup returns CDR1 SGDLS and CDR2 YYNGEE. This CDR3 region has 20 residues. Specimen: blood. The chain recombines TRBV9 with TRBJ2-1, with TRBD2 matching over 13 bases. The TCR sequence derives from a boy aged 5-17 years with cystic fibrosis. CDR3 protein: CASSVTQGARRTSGRNEQFF. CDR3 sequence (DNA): TGTGCCAGCAGCGTTACACAGGGGGCTAGGAGGACTAGCGGGAGAAATGAGCAGTTCTTC.